The 22 T cell receptor beta chains below come from one sample, sequenced in a study of blood T cell repertoires in COVID-19. The protocol was immunoSEQ multiplex PCR, while the TCRdb copy is restricted to in-frame clones and leaves out a portion. The sample lists nearly 70,000 clones, 75% to 95% occurring once. The sample was peripheral blood. Source of these receptors: a man between 40 and 49 years old with COVID-19, enrolled during active disease.

The rearrangement joins TRBV15 to TRBJ1-2; D gene uncertain. V was trimmed by 1 base and J by 4 bases, leaving 7 bases between them. This CDR3 has 13 amino acids. Germline V gene sequence: CDR1 LNHNV, CDR2 YYDKDF (reference sequence). Here the CDR3 DNA reads TGTGCCACCAGCAGAGGTAGTGGCTATGGCTACACCTTC. Translated, it gives CATSRGSGYGYTF.

V is TRBV7-9 and J is TRBJ2-3; 7 nucleotides agree with TRBD1. This CDR3 is 16 amino acids long. Germline assignment: CDR1 SEHNR and CDR2 FQNEAQ (reference sequence). V lost 5 bases to trimming and J lost 4 bases; unmatched junction nucleotides: 12. The CDR3 nucleotides read TGTGCCAGCAGCGACGGGACAGTTAAGATGGCAGATACGCAGTATTTT. Protein product: CASSDGTVKMADTQYF.

The genes are TRBV19 and TRBJ1-1; D gene unclear. CDR1 and CDR2 from the germline V gene are LNHDA and SQIVND (reference sequence). Trimming pared 1 base from V and 6 bases from J, leaving 12 bases between. The CDR3 length is 14 residues. The CDR3 bases are TGTGCCAGTAGTATAGGCCGGGGTTGGTCTGAAGCTTTCTTT. It translates to CASSIGRGWSEAFF.

The chain joins TRBV4-2 to TRBJ2-1, with 12 positions matching TRBD2. J was trimmed by 7 bases and V by 2 bases; bases with no gene match: 3. The CDR3 is made up of 15 amino acids. CDR1 is LGHNA and CDR2 is YNFKEQ in the germline V gene. DNA for the CDR3: TGTGCCAGCAGCCAATCTAGCGGGGGGGTGAATGAGCAGTTCTTC. It codes for CASSQSSGGVNEQFF.

J is TRBJ1-6 and V is TRBV19; weak D call: TRBD1 (5 bases). V was trimmed by 3 bases and J by 7 bases, leaving 10 bases between them. Germline V gives CDR1 LNHDA, CDR2 SQIVND (reference sequence). This CDR3 spans 14 amino acids. The DNA for the CDR3 is TGTGCCAGTAGTATTTCCCCAGGGAATTCACCCCTCCACTTT. Its translation is CASSISPGNSPLHF.

The chain employs TRBV5-4 and TRBJ2-7; TRBD1 is a possible D gene (5 bases). V was cut by 4 bases and J by 1 base, with 12 bases left in between. Germline CDR1 reads SGHNT; CDR2 reads YYREEE (reference sequence). The length of the CDR3 is 14 residues. The CDR3 DNA reads TGTGCCAGCAGCCCCGAGGACACATCCTACGAGCAGTACTTC. It yields the protein CASSPEDTSYEQYF.

The chain has TRBV5-5 and TRBJ1-4, with D perhaps TRBD1 (6 bases). V lost 4 bases and J 8 bases, leaving 21 bases between the germline ends. CDR3 length: 16 residues. The germline gives CDR1 SGHKS, CDR2 YYEKEE (reference sequence). The CDR3 protein is CASSRTVPGADEKLFF. DNA for the CDR3: TGTGCCAGCAGCCGGACAGTGCCGGGCGCGGACGAAAAACTGTTTTTT. The full variable domain, completed using reference TRBV5-5 and TRBJ1-4, is DAGVTQSPTHLIKTRGQQVTLRCSPISGHKSVSWYQQVLGQGPQFIFQYYEKEERGRGNFPDRFSARQFPNYSSELNVNALLLGDSALYLCASSRTVPGADEKLFFGSGTQLSVL.

This rearrangement joins TRBV7-2 to TRBJ2-1; D is perhaps TRBD2 (6 bases). V lost 0 bases and J 2 bases, leaving 8 bases between the germline ends. The germline CDR1 and CDR2 sequences are SGHTA and FQGNSA. The CDR3 length is 15 residues. The CDR3 reads CASSLASGTYNEQFF. The CDR3 nucleotides are TGTGCCAGCAGCTTAGCTAGCGGTACCTACAATGAGCAGTTCTTC.

The rearrangement uses TRBV2 and TRBJ2-5, with TRBD2 identical over 16 bases. The CDR3 runs 17 residues. The germline V gene encodes CDR1 SNHLY and CDR2 FYNNEI. The V and J ends lost 4 bases and 5 bases, in that order; junction bases with no gene match: 7. CDR3: CASSAGTSGGAGETQYF. The DNA for the CDR3 is TGTGCCAGCAGTGCTGGGACTAGCGGGGGGGCAGGCGAGACCCAGTACTTC.

The chain carries TRBV18 and TRBJ2-3; D might be TRBD1 (6 bases). The CDR3 is 16 residues long. Per the germline V gene, CDR1 is KGHSH and CDR2 is LQKENI. The V end lost 3 bases, the J end lost 4 bases, and 17 bases lay between the germline ends. The CDR3 DNA reads as TGTGCCAGCTCACCGTCAGGGGCCTCTGGCGCAGATACGCAGTATTTT. This sequence encodes CASSPSGASGADTQYF.

The chain couples TRBV30 to TRBJ1-1; D is undetermined. Trimming pared 1 base from V and 5 bases from J, leaving 8 bases between. The V gene's germline CDR1 is GTSNPN and CDR2 SVGIG (reference sequence). The CDR3 sequence is 12 residues long. Here the CDR3 DNA reads TGTGCCTGGAGTGACGCTAGGACTGAAGCTTTCTTT. Amino acid sequence: CAWSDARTEAFF. Full variable domain (remainder filled in from reference TRBV30 and TRBJ1-1): SQTIHQWPATLVQPVGSPLSLECTVEGTSNPNLYWYRQAAGRGLQLLFYSVGIGQISSEVPQNLSASRPQDRQFILSSKKLLLSDSGFYLCAWSDARTEAFFGQGTRLTVV.

The V call is TRBV2, the J call TRBJ1-6, with D unresolved. The CDR3 totals 15 residues. Trimming removed 2 bases from V and 0 bases from J, with 5 bases in between. CDR1 SNHLY and CDR2 FYNNEI come from the germline V gene. Here the CDR3 reads CASSELSSYNSPLHF. As DNA, the CDR3 is TGTGCCAGCAGTGAACTATCCTCCTATAATTCACCCCTCCACTTT. Combining the CDR3 with reference TRBV2 and TRBJ1-6 gives the whole variable domain EPEVTQTPSHQVTQMGQEVILRCVPISNHLYFYWYRQILGQKVEFLVSFYNNEISEKSEIFDDQFSVERPDGSNFTLKIRSTKLEDSAMYFCASSELSSYNSPLHFGNGTRLTVT.

The V and J genes are TRBV5-6 and TRBJ1-2; D unresolved. V lost 0 bases to trimming and J lost 3 bases, with 3 bases between them. This CDR3 has 12 amino acids. CDR1 SGHDT and CDR2 YYEEEE come from the germline V gene. As DNA, the CDR3 is TGTGCCAGCAGCTTGGGAGACTATGGCTACACCTTC. It codes for CASSLGDYGYTF.

The chain links TRBV4-2 to TRBJ2-3, with TRBD2 as a possible D gene (5 bases). From germline, CDR1 is LGHNA and CDR2 YNFKEQ. The CDR3 length is 17 residues. Trimming cost V 1 base and J 1 base, with 15 bases left between them. The CDR3 region is CASSQVSAVEGTDTQYF. The CDR3 DNA is TGTGCCAGCAGCCAAGTTTCAGCGGTGGAGGGCACAGATACGCAGTATTTT.

The rearrangement links TRBV29-1 to TRBJ2-5, with a tentative D call TRBD2 (5 bases). The CDR3 totals 13 residues. CDR1 and CDR2 (germline): SQVTM, ANQGSEA. V was clipped by 8 bases and J by 5 bases, with 18 bases between them. CDR3 bases: TGCAGCTCCCCGACGGGGTTGGGGGAGACCCAGTACTTC. It is translated as CSSPTGLGETQYF.

This sequence joins TRBV3-1 (or the pseudogene TRBV3-2) and TRBJ1-5; 8 positions agree with TRBD1. The CDR3 totals 13 residues. Germline V gene sequence: CDR1 LGHDT, CDR2 YNNKEL (reference sequence). With V trimmed by 4 bases and J by 7 bases, 3 bases remained unmatched. The DNA for the CDR3 is TGTGCCAGCAGCCCGGACAGGGAACAGCCCCAGCATTTT. Protein sequence: CASSPDREQPQHF.

The chain recombines TRBV6-6 with TRBJ2-7, with 7 bases that match TRBD1. Germline CDR1 reads MNHNY; CDR2 reads SVGAGI (reference sequence). CDR3 length: 15 residues. Germline trimming cut 7 bases from V and 0 bases from J; bases unmatched to any gene: 9. CDR3 coding DNA: TGTGCCAGCAACCCCGGGACAGAGAGCTCCTACGAGCAGTACTTC. Translation: CASNPGTESSYEQYF.

The V gene is TRBV5-1, the J gene TRBJ2-1, with D possibly being TRBD2 (6 bases). CDR1 and CDR2 from the germline V gene are SGHRS and YFSETQ. V was shortened by 4 bases and J by 3 bases, with 14 bases between the two germline ends. There are 15 residues in the CDR3. As DNA, the CDR3 is TGCGCCAGCAGCCTCGGGACCGGGGGCTACAATGAGCAGTTCTTC. This encodes CASSLGTGGYNEQFF.

This sequence joins TRBV3-1 (or the pseudogene TRBV3-2) and TRBJ2-3; 7 nucleotides align to TRBD2. Germline V gene sequence: CDR1 LGHDT, CDR2 YNNKEL (reference sequence). The CDR3 spans 13 residues. Trimming took 6 bases from V and 3 from J; bases not matched to a gene: 3. The CDR3 sequence is CASRAGMTDTQYF. The CDR3 coding sequence is TGTGCCAGCAGAGCGGGGATGACAGATACGCAGTATTTT.

The rearrangement links TRBV24-1 to TRBJ2-2, with D unclear. V dropped 4 bases and J dropped 9 bases, with 8 bases sitting between them. CDR1 and CDR2 (germline): KGHDR, SFDVKD. This CDR3 has 12 residues. CDR3 residues: CATSDPDRELFF. CDR3 sequence (DNA): TGTGCCACCAGTGACCCCGACAGGGAGCTGTTTTTT.

V and J are TRBV6-1 and TRBJ2-1, with TRBD2 matching over 9 bases. This CDR3 has 18 residues. The V gene's germline CDR1 is MNHNS and CDR2 SASEGT. J was trimmed by 7 bases and V by 2 bases; bases with no gene match: 15. The CDR3 DNA follows: TGTGCCAGCAGTGAATGGGGTAGGGGGGCTAGCGGGGCGAATGAGCAGTTCTTC. Its translation is CASSEWGRGASGANEQFF.

This chain uses TRBV7-8 with TRBJ2-3; TRBD1 matches 7 bases. Germline V gene sequence: CDR1 SGHVS, CDR2 FQNEAQ. The ends lost 5 bases at V and 2 bases at J; junction bases unmatched: 7. The CDR3 covers 15 residues. The CDR3 region has the DNA TGTGCCAGCAGCCGCAGGGGGTTTTACACAGATACGCAGTATTTT. Encoded protein: CASSRRGFYTDTQYF.